One T cell receptor (beta chain) is described in this entry. Its antigen is currently unknown. The data originate from a study of T cells expressing NK-cell markers. No DNA is given; TCRdb re-called the 5' RACE reads and lists each CDR3 protein once. Here the sample table reports approximately 460,000 distinct CDR3 sequences. Regarding the study as a whole: Where several donors were concerned, these clonotypes also led the CD3+CD56-NKG2C+ fraction.

The sequence derives from a woman aged 18 to 75 in good health. The specimen was blood T cells: a sorted CD56 or NKG2C T cell subset, CD4+ or CD8+ T cells, or bulk PBMC T cells (not recorded which).

The chain's CDR3 is CASSLRADRSYEQYF. V usage is TRBV7-2 and J usage is TRBJ2-7. Per germline, CDR1 SGHTA and CDR2 FQGNSA. There are 15 residues in the CDR3.